These 28 T cell receptor beta chains were sequenced from one sample in a study of cytomegalovirus exposure and HLA in healthy donors. With 60 Vbeta and 13 Jbeta primers, the PCR was carried out. Some clones are missing from TCRdb's copy, which holds only in-frame ones; the method was immunoSEQ multiplex PCR. The sample carries around 210,000 clones, 82% recorded once. Sequenced: PBMCs. Receptors were obtained from a woman in her 40s in good health and CMV-seronegative.

This chain links TRBV5-1 with TRBJ2-3; 8 bases line up with TRBD2. The CDR3 is 14 amino acids. CDR1 and CDR2 (germline): SGHRS, YFSETQ. V was pared by 1 base and J by 4 bases, with 2 bases of the junction left unmatched. CDR3 in amino acids: CASSLREGADTQYF. The CDR3 region has the DNA TGCGCCAGCAGCTTGCGGGAGGGCGCAGATACGCAGTATTTT.

The rearrangement joins TRBV5-1 to TRBJ2-7, with D unresolved. V lost 7 bases and J 1 base, leaving 9 bases between the germline ends. The CDR3 contains 12 residues. CDR1 is SGHRS, CDR2 YFSETQ, per germline. The CDR3 DNA is TGCGCCAGCTTTAGAAATTCCTACGAGCAGTACTTC. Protein: CASFRNSYEQYF.

V and J are TRBV15 and TRBJ2-5, with 7 bases identical to TRBD1. The germline gives CDR1 LNHNV, CDR2 YYDKDF (reference sequence). V shed 2 bases and J 2 bases; nucleotides not matched to a gene: 5. The CDR3 contains 15 residues. As DNA, the CDR3 is TGTGCCACCAGCAGATACCGGGACAGACAAGAGACCCAGTACTTC. Translating gives CATSRYRDRQETQYF.

This CDR3 is CASSLPGTGNQPQHF. The CDR3 region has the DNA TGTGCCAGCAGCTTACCCGGGACAGGGAATCAGCCCCAGCATTTT. The chain links TRBV7-9 to TRBJ1-5; the match to TRBD1 covers 9 bases. V shed 2 bases, J shed 4 bases, and the junction held 3 bases outside the gene matches. Germline V CDR1 and CDR2: SEHNR, FQNEAQ (reference sequence). This CDR3 is 15 amino acids long.

The chain is built from TRBV27 and TRBJ2-7; D call uncertain. V dropped 9 bases and J dropped 2 bases, with 14 bases sitting between them. This CDR3 has 13 residues. Germline V CDR1 and CDR2: MNHEY, SMNVEV (reference sequence). The CDR3, as DNA: TGTGCCAGTGCTCCAGGAATTACCTACGAGCAGTACTTC. Residues: CASAPGITYEQYF.

This clone was found a few times. This rearrangement joins TRBV5-6 to TRBJ2-7; D is unclear. V was shortened by 0 bases and J by 6 bases, with 13 bases between the two germline ends. Germline CDR1 reads SGHDT; CDR2 reads YYEEEE. This CDR3 has 14 amino acids. CDR3 bases: TGTGCCAGCAGCTTGGGCGGCAGCCCGAGCGAGCAGTACTTC. Translation gives CASSLGGSPSEQYF.

The chain couples TRBV18 to TRBJ2-7, with 8 bases lining up with TRBD1. Trimming took 3 bases from V and 7 from J; bases not matched to a gene: 11. CDR3 length: 15 residues. CDR1 and CDR2 (germline): KGHSH, LQKENI. The CDR3 nucleotides are TGTGCCAGCTCACCCGACTGGCAGGGGGCCAGGGAGCAGTACTTC. Residues: CASSPDWQGAREQYF.

V gene TRBV19 combines with J gene TRBJ2-1; 7 positions match TRBD2. This CDR3 region has 16 residues. Trimming took 4 bases from V and 0 from J; bases not matched to a gene: 6. The germline gives CDR1 LNHDA, CDR2 SQIVND (reference sequence). The CDR3: CASSTTSRGSYNEQFF. The CDR3 nucleotides read TGTGCCAGTAGTACGACTAGCCGAGGCTCCTACAATGAGCAGTTCTTC.

The chain links TRBV7-3 to TRBJ2-3, with D possibly being TRBD2 (5 bases). V lost 4 bases to trimming and J lost 2 bases, with 10 bases between them. The length of the CDR3 is 14 residues. Looked up from germline, CDR1 is SGHTA and CDR2 is FQGTGA. CDR3 in amino acids: CASSSGGYTDTQYF. The CDR3 nucleotides read TGTGCCAGCAGCTCCGGAGGATACACAGATACGCAGTATTTT.

The rearrangement links TRBV28 to TRBJ1-1; 9 bases map to TRBD1. J was trimmed by 10 bases and V by 5 bases; bases with no gene match: 11. This CDR3 is built from 14 residues. Germline assignment: CDR1 MDHEN and CDR2 SYDVKM. The CDR3 is CASSTKLQGAGAFF. DNA for the CDR3: TGTGCCAGCAGTACGAAATTACAGGGGGCTGGAGCTTTCTTT.

The chain carries TRBV25-1 and TRBJ1-1; D call uncertain. The CDR3 consists of 13 residues. V lost 7 bases and J lost 4, with 13 bases in between. From germline, CDR1 is MGHDK and CDR2 SYGVNS. CDR3 protein: CASIFTGGTEAFF. For the CDR3, the DNA is TGTGCCAGCATCTTCACCGGTGGCACTGAAGCTTTCTTT.

This sequence joins TRBV7-2 and TRBJ2-3; TRBD2 is a possible D gene (6 bases). CDR3 length: 15 residues. Germline-derived CDR1 and CDR2 are SGHTA and FQGNSA. Trimming left V 1 base short and J 1 base short, with 9 bases between. The CDR3 DNA follows: TGTGCCAGCAGCTTAGGACTAGTTGGCACAGATACGCAGTATTTT. Its translation is CASSLGLVGTDTQYF. Combining the CDR3 with reference TRBV7-2 and TRBJ2-3 gives the whole variable domain GAGVSQSPSNKVTEKGKDVELRCDPISGHTALYWYRQSLGQGLEFLIYFQGNSAPDKSGLPSDRFSAERTGGSVSTLTIQRTQQEDSAVYLCASSLGLVGTDTQYFGPGTRLTVL.

V gene TRBV5-6 combines with J gene TRBJ1-6; no clear D. The germline CDR1 and CDR2 sequences are SGHDT and YYEEEE. There are 12 residues in the CDR3. Trimming took 7 bases from V and 7 from J, leaving 9 bases between them. The CDR3 coding sequence is TGTGCCAGCCGGCGGTCGAATTCACCCCTCCACTTT. Translated, it gives CASRRSNSPLHF.

The chain joins TRBV2 to TRBJ1-4, with D unclear. This CDR3 has 15 amino acids. The germline gives CDR1 SNHLY, CDR2 FYNNEI. The germline V and J ends were trimmed by 9 bases and 7 bases, with 21 bases remaining between them. The CDR3 protein is CASLRDPGAGEKLFF. The CDR3 nucleotides read TGTGCCAGTCTCCGTGATCCCGGCGCGGGTGAAAAACTGTTTTTT.

The rearrangement uses TRBV7-7 and TRBJ2-3, with 8 nucleotides matching TRBD2. This CDR3 has 15 residues. CDR1 and CDR2 (germline): SSHAT, FNYEAQ (reference sequence). J was trimmed by 3 bases and V by 8 bases; bases with no gene match: 10. Here the CDR3 DNA reads TGTGCCAGCTCTCCAGCGGGAGTCGGTACAGATACGCAGTATTTT. Its protein product is CASSPAGVGTDTQYF.

The chain has TRBV7-2 and TRBJ2-1; TRBD1 might be the D (7 bases). Trimming stripped 5 bases from V and 10 bases from J, with 18 bases between. Looked up from germline, CDR1 is SGHTA and CDR2 is FQGNSA. The CDR3 loop spans 14 amino acids. This chain's CDR3 is CTSSPRQGGWEQFF. The CDR3 region has the DNA TGTACCAGCAGCCCTCGACAGGGAGGTTGGGAGCAGTTCTTC.

The chain links TRBV9 to TRBJ2-1; 7 positions agree with TRBD1. The length of the CDR3 is 15 residues. CDR1 and CDR2 (germline): SGDLS, YYNGEE. Germline trimming cut 3 bases from V and 6 bases from J; bases unmatched to any gene: 9. CDR3 coding DNA: TGTGCCAGCAGCGAGACTACCGGGACAGCCAATGAGCAGTTCTTC. This gives the protein CASSETTGTANEQFF.

The chain is built from TRBV7-6 and TRBJ2-7; 13 nucleotides match TRBD2. J gave up 2 bases and V 5 bases, and 15 bases lay outside the gene matches. Germline CDR1 and CDR2: SGHVS and FNYEAQ. The CDR3 spans 19 residues. CDR3 DNA: TGTGCCAGCAGCCTAGAAACAGGTCCCGGGACTAGCGGGACCTACGAGCAGTACTTC. This translates into CASSLETGPGTSGTYEQYF.

The chain recombines TRBV4-1 with TRBJ2-7, with a tentative D call TRBD2 (5 bases). The CDR3 has 15 amino acids. V gave up 0 bases and J gave up 1 base, with 10 bases separating them. Germline V gene lookup returns CDR1 MGHRA and CDR2 YSYEKL. CDR3 in amino acids: CASSQEDSVSYEQYF. The CDR3 nucleotides are TGCGCCAGCAGCCAAGAGGATAGCGTTTCCTACGAGCAGTACTTC.

The J gene is TRBJ1-1, the V gene TRBV15; no definite D call. The CDR3 consists of 14 residues. V dropped 1 base and J dropped 4 bases, with 10 bases sitting between them. The germline gives CDR1 LNHNV, CDR2 YYDKDF (reference sequence). For the CDR3, the DNA is TGTGCCACCAGCAGAGGTTTCCCCTCCACTGAAGCTTTCTTT. Amino acid sequence: CATSRGFPSTEAFF.

The V gene is TRBV6-1, the J gene TRBJ2-7; 10 nucleotides agree with TRBD2. Germline CDR1 and CDR2: MNHNS and SASEGT. This CDR3 contains 15 residues. V dropped 2 bases and J dropped 6; count of bases not matched to a gene: 7. The CDR3 region has the DNA TGTGCCAGCAGTGAATGGCTAGCGGGAGTAGGCGAGCAGTACTTC. Amino acids: CASSEWLAGVGEQYF.

This chain connects TRBV27 to TRBJ2-7; 9 nucleotides line up with TRBD1. Germline loops: CDR1 MNHEY, CDR2 SMNVEV (reference sequence). This CDR3 has 16 residues. Trimming cost V 6 bases and J 2 bases; bases outside gene matches: 11. CDR3 DNA sequence: TGTGCCAGCAGCTACCGCCCGGGACAGGGCGCCTACGAGCAGTACTTC. Translated, it gives CASSYRPGQGAYEQYF.

The chain links TRBV9 to TRBJ2-1; 8 bases agree with TRBD2. V shed 3 bases, J shed 7 bases, and the junction held 6 bases outside the gene matches. CDR1 is SGDLS, CDR2 YYNGEE, per germline. This CDR3 contains 14 residues. CDR3 sequence reads: CASSASGGWNEQFF. The CDR3 nucleotides read TGTGCCAGCAGCGCTTCGGGGGGGTGGAATGAGCAGTTCTTC.

The chain recombines TRBV10-2 with TRBJ2-7, with a tentative D call TRBD1 (5 bases). Germline assignment: CDR1 WSHSY and CDR2 SAAADI. V lost 7 bases to trimming and J lost 3 bases, with 13 bases between them. This CDR3 has 13 residues. CDR3: CASTDIWSYEQYF. Here the CDR3 DNA reads TGCGCCAGCACGGACATTTGGAGCTACGAGCAGTACTTC.

The chain employs TRBV19 and TRBJ1-2; no clear D gene. There are 15 residues in the CDR3. The germline V gene has CDR1 LNHDA and CDR2 SQIVND (reference sequence). V shed 2 bases and J shed 7 bases, with 17 bases lying between them. CDR3 in DNA: TGTGCCAGTAGTATACGGGGATCCAATACCTTTGGCTACACCTTC. This translates into CASSIRGSNTFGYTF.

The chain employs TRBV5-1 and TRBJ2-5; 12 nucleotides align to TRBD2. Germline V CDR1 and CDR2: SGHRS, YFSETQ. The junction had 9 bases not matched to a gene; V was cut back by 4 bases and J by 5 bases. The CDR3 extends over 16 amino acids. CDR3 coding DNA: TGCGCCAGCAGCCCCAGACTAGCGGGAGATTCTGAGACCCAGTACTTC. Translation gives CASSPRLAGDSETQYF.

This sequence joins TRBV7-2 and TRBJ2-5; D not resolved. This CDR3 contains 15 residues. CDR1 and CDR2 (germline): SGHTA, FQGNSA. Trimming shortened V by 1 base and J by 5 bases, and 14 bases separated the two germline ends. The CDR3 loop reads CASSLGPAFRETQYF. The CDR3 DNA reads as TGTGCCAGCAGCTTAGGGCCGGCGTTCAGGGAGACCCAGTACTTC.

The V and J genes are TRBV27 and TRBJ1-5; maybe TRBD1 (6 bases). The CDR3 is 14 amino acids. The germline V gene has CDR1 MNHEY and CDR2 SMNVEV (reference sequence). Trimming took 5 bases from V and 6 from J, leaving 14 bases between them. CDR3 region: CASSITGFSQPQHF. The CDR3 DNA follows: TGTGCCAGCAGTATCACAGGGTTTAGTCAGCCCCAGCATTTT.